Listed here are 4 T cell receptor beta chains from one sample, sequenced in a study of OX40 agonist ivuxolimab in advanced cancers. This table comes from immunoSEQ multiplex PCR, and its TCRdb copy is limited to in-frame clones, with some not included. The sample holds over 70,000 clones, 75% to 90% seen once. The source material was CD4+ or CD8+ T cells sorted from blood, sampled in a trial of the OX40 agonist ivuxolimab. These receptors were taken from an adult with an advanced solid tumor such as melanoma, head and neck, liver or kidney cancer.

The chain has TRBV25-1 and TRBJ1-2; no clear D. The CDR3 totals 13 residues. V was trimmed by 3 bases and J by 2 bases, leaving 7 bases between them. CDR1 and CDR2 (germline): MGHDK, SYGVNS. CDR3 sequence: CASSDVGNYGYTF. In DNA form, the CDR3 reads TGTGCCAGCAGTGATGTGGGGAACTATGGCTACACCTTC.

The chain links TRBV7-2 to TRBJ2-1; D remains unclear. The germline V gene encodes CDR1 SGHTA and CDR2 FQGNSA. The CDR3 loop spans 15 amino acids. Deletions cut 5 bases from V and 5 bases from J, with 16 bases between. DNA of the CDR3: TGTGCCAGCAGCCCGGACGGACCTCCCGACAATGAGCAGTTCTTC. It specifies CASSPDGPPDNEQFF.

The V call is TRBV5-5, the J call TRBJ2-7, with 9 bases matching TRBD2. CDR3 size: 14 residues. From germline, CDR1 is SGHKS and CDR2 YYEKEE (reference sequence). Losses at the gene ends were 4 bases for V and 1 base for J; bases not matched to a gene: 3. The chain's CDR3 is CASSALAGSYEQYF. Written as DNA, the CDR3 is TGTGCCAGCAGCGCCCTAGCGGGATCCTACGAGCAGTACTTC.

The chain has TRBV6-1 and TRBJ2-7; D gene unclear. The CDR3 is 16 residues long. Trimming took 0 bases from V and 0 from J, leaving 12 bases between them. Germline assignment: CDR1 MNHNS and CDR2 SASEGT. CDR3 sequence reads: CASSEALRGVSYEQYF. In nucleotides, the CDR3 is TGTGCCAGCAGTGAAGCCCTCCGTGGGGTCTCCTACGAGCAGTACTTC.